The T cell receptor (beta chain) described here comes from a study of blood T cell repertoires in COVID-19. TCRdb's table, derived via immunoSEQ multiplex PCR, lists solely in-frame clones and lacks some. This sample has about 48,000 clones, with 65% to 90% found just once. The CDR3 contains 17 residues. With 4 bases clipped from V and 5 bases from J, the junction kept 11 bases outside the gene matches. Germline values: CDR1 SGHDT, CDR2 YYEEEE. The sample was peripheral blood. This sequence was found in a woman aged 80 or older with COVID-19, enrolled during active disease. The genes are TRBV5-6 and TRBJ2-3; the match to TRBD2 covers 12 bases. The CDR3 DNA sequence: TGTGCCAGCAGCGCCCCTAGCGGGGGGGACTTTGGAGATACGCAGTATTTT. It translates to CASSAPSGGDFGDTQYF.